This T cell receptor (beta chain) was documented in a study of blood T cells in healthy people across ages. Every participating donor contributed roughly 10 milliliters of peripheral blood through a draw. Per germline, CDR1 SGHRS and CDR2 YFSETQ. Deletions cut 1 base from V and 8 bases from J, with 25 bases between. The length of the CDR3 is 17 residues. Primers used in a second PCR of about 7 to 12 cycles were a sample-barcoded 5' primer and a J-beta primer mix. The authors tagged each cDNA molecule using a template-switch adaptor with 12 random nucleotides. A single record per CDR3 protein comes from TCRdb applying MiXCR to the 5' RACE reads. The repertoire has around 780,000 distinct CDR3 sequences, roughly 26% of them found once; the top ten carry 3%. This clonotype was seen more than once but under ten times. These sequences were also reported in another study, on T cells of mothers and their children. From that second work: Normalized overlap was always slightly, never significantly, higher in related than unrelated mother-child pairs.

The clonotype was recovered from a boy younger than 18 in good health. This chain joins TRBV5-1 and TRBJ2-7; D is possibly TRBD1 (6 bases). Specimen: blood. CDR3: CASSLSGQREVPSKQYF. The CDR3 DNA follows: TGCGCCAGCAGCTTGAGCGGACAGCGAGAGGTCCCCTCAAAGCAGTACTTC.